These 18 T cell receptor beta chains were all obtained from the same sample, sequenced in a study of blood T cell repertoires in COVID-19. Data came from immunoSEQ multiplex PCR; TCRdb stores just in-frame clones and leaves some out. Here the sample spans about 190,000 clones, more than 65% being singletons. The sample consisted of PBMCs or T cells enriched from blood (not recorded which). Every receptor here comes from a woman in her fifties or sixties with acute COVID-19.

This chain links TRBV27 with TRBJ2-3, with TRBD2 identical over 11 bases. Germline-derived CDR1 and CDR2 are MNHEY and SMNVEV (reference sequence). V dropped 4 bases and J dropped 0; count of bases not matched to a gene: 6. This CDR3 spans 17 amino acids. The CDR3: CASSSLSGGASTDTQYF. CDR3 nucleotides: TGTGCCAGCAGTTCCCTTAGCGGGGGGGCTAGCACAGATACGCAGTATTTT.

This chain joins TRBV4-1 and TRBJ2-3; TRBD2 might be the D (6 bases). Looked up from germline, CDR1 is MGHRA and CDR2 is YSYEKL. V dropped 0 bases and J dropped 6 bases, with 16 bases sitting between them. The CDR3 runs 16 residues. CDR3 sequence reads: CASSQDGRPPGDTQYF. The CDR3 nucleotides read TGCGCCAGCAGCCAAGATGGGAGGCCCCCAGGGGATACGCAGTATTTT.

The chain joins TRBV5-1 to TRBJ1-4; 8 bases fit TRBD1. CDR3 length: 16 amino acids. The J segment lost 5 bases and the V segment lost 4 bases, leaving 10 bases of the junction unmatched. Looked up from germline, CDR1 is SGHRS and CDR2 is YFSETQ. The CDR3 protein is CASSPTGVLLNEKLFF. In nucleotides, the CDR3 is TGCGCCAGCAGCCCGACAGGGGTTCTTCTAAATGAAAAACTGTTTTTT.

This sequence joins TRBV9 and TRBJ1-5; D ambiguous. Per germline, CDR1 SGDLS and CDR2 YYNGEE. V lost 0 bases and J 2 bases, leaving 9 bases between the germline ends. This CDR3 is built from 15 residues. This CDR3 reads CASSVGVARNQPQHF. The CDR3 DNA reads as TGTGCCAGCAGCGTAGGGGTAGCCCGCAATCAGCCCCAGCATTTT.

This chain joins TRBV18 and TRBJ1-1; 7 bases are shared with TRBD1. Germline loops: CDR1 KGHSH, CDR2 LQKENI. The CDR3 extends over 16 amino acids. The V gene end was trimmed by 2 bases and the J gene end by 0 bases; junction bases not matched to a gene: 6. For the CDR3, the DNA is TGTGCCAGCTCACCAATGACAGGGAAGATGAACACTGAAGCTTTCTTT. Translated, it gives CASSPMTGKMNTEAFF.

The chain uses TRBV28 and TRBJ2-5; possibly TRBD2 for D (5 bases). V lost 6 bases, J lost 4 bases, and 12 bases lay in between. There are 13 residues in the CDR3. Looked up from germline, CDR1 is MDHEN and CDR2 is SYDVKM. In nucleotides, the CDR3 is TGTGCCAGCAGCCTTGGAGGAGTAGAGACCCAGTACTTC. Protein sequence: CASSLGGVETQYF. The full variable domain, with the rest looked up from reference TRBV28 and TRBJ2-5, is DVKVTQSSRYLVKRTGEKVFLECVQDMDHENMFWYRQDPGLGLRLIYFSYDVKMKEKGDIPEGYSVSREKKERFSLILESASTNQTSMYLCASSLGGVETQYFGPGTRLLVL.

The rearrangement links TRBV6-5 to TRBJ2-1, with D tentatively TRBD2 (5 bases). The ends were cut back, 6 bases at V and 0 bases at J, with 12 bases in the middle. CDR3 size: 15 residues. The germline V gene has CDR1 MNHEY and CDR2 SVGAGI. As DNA, the CDR3 is TGTGCCAGCAGACTAGACCCGAGCTCCTACAATGAGCAGTTCTTC. Amino acids: CASRLDPSSYNEQFF.

The genes are TRBV9 and TRBJ1-1; no reliable D call. The CDR3 has 13 amino acids. V gave up 3 bases and J gave up 11 bases, with 17 bases separating them. Germline CDR1 and CDR2: SGDLS and YYNGEE. CDR3 DNA: TGTGCCAGCAGCGACCGAATGTCCGGGGAGGCTTTCTTT. This codes for CASSDRMSGEAFF.

V and J are TRBV5-4 and TRBJ1-4; D not resolved. Germline loops: CDR1 SGHNT, CDR2 YYREEE (reference sequence). The CDR3 length is 14 residues. Trimming took off 1 base at V and 7 bases at J, with 11 bases between the two ends. The CDR3 protein is CASSLLQEGEKLFF. CDR3 DNA sequence: TGTGCCAGCAGCTTGCTCCAGGAGGGTGAAAAACTGTTTTTT. Filled out from reference TRBV5-4 and TRBJ1-4, the complete variable domain reads ETGVTQSPTHLIKTRGQQVTLRCSSQSGHNTVSWYQQALGQGPQFIFQYYREEENGRGNFPPRFSGLQFPNYSSELNVNALELDDSALYLCASSLLQEGEKLFFGSGTQLSVL.

This clone occurred once. This CDR3 is CASSLVASPYNEQFF. The CDR3, as DNA: TGTGCCAGCAGCTTAGTAGCTTCCCCTTACAATGAGCAGTTCTTC. The chain carries TRBV7-6 and TRBJ2-1; D gene unclear. The CDR3 has 15 amino acids. Germline V CDR1 and CDR2: SGHVS, FNYEAQ. V was clipped by 1 base and J by 4 bases, with 11 bases between them.

The chain combines TRBV19 with TRBJ1-5, with 9 positions matching TRBD1. V was clipped by 5 bases and J by 3 bases; unmatched bases: 2. The CDR3 is 14 residues long. Germline V gene lookup returns CDR1 LNHDA and CDR2 SQIVND (reference sequence). CDR3 protein: CASSRQGDNQPQHF. CDR3 coding DNA: TGTGCCAGTAGTCGACAGGGGGACAATCAGCCCCAGCATTTT.

V is TRBV6-6 and J is TRBJ2-1; possible D gene TRBD2, 5 bases. Trimming cost V 2 bases and J 10 bases, with 12 bases left between them. The CDR3 covers 13 residues. Germline values: CDR1 MNHNY, CDR2 SVGAGI (reference sequence). CDR3 in amino acids: CASSYNGEKEQFF. In DNA form, the CDR3 reads TGTGCCAGCAGTTACAACGGGGAGAAGGAGCAGTTCTTC.

The chain uses TRBV28 and TRBJ2-5; 9 nucleotides line up with TRBD1. J was trimmed by 1 base and V by 6 bases; bases with no gene match: 3. Germline V gene lookup returns CDR1 MDHEN and CDR2 SYDVKM. CDR3 length: 14 amino acids. The CDR3 DNA reads as TGTGCCAGCAGCCTGACAGGGGGCCAAGAGACCCAGTACTTC. Translating it yields CASSLTGGQETQYF.

The gene calls are TRBV6-1 and TRBJ1-2; D possibly corresponds to TRBD1 (6 bases). V dropped 2 bases and J dropped 8 bases, with 21 bases sitting between them. Germline-derived CDR1 and CDR2 are MNHNS and SASEGT. The CDR3 is 16 amino acids. DNA for the CDR3: TGTGCCAGCAGTGAACGCCGACAGGCCGCGGAAGGGGGCTACACCTTC. Residues: CASSERRQAAEGGYTF.

This rearrangement joins TRBV4-3 to TRBJ2-5; perhaps TRBD2 as D (7 bases). CDR3 size: 15 residues. Deletions cut 2 bases from V and 5 bases from J, with 15 bases between. CDR1 is LGHNA, CDR2 YSLEER, per germline. CDR3: CASSQNHGGLETQYF. The CDR3, as DNA: TGCGCCAGCAGCCAAAACCACGGGGGGCTGGAGACCCAGTACTTC.

This clone appeared once. The chain links TRBV28 to TRBJ1-4; tentatively, D is TRBD1 (6 bases). This CDR3 spans 13 amino acids. Trimming stripped 5 bases from V and 8 bases from J, with 12 bases between. Germline CDR1 reads MDHEN; CDR2 reads SYDVKM. The CDR3 loop reads CASSTRTDEKLFF. The DNA of the CDR3 is TGTGCCAGCAGTACAAGGACAGACGAAAAACTGTTTTTT.

A word on this clone: The junction differs from germline at one of its ends, possibly a read error. The V gene is TRBV7-2, the J gene TRBJ1-2; 11 nucleotides align to TRBD1. This CDR3 region has 15 residues. Per germline, CDR1 SGHTA and CDR2 FQGNSA. The CDR3 DNA follows: TGTGCCAGCAGCCCCGGACAGGGGGCGGCCTATGGCCACACCTTC. It is translated as CASSPGQGAAYGHTF.

This clone was seen a handful of times. The rearrangement joins TRBV7-9 to TRBJ1-6; 7 bases align to TRBD1. Germline lookup yields CDR1 SEHNR and CDR2 FQNEAQ (reference sequence). Trimming at V came to 5 bases and at J to 4 bases, leaving 8 bases not matched to a gene. CDR3 size: 16 residues. CDR3 nucleotides: TGTGCCAGCAGCGATAAAGGGGGCTCATATAATTCACCCCTCCACTTT. As protein: CASSDKGGSYNSPLHF.